The 9 T cell receptor beta chains presented below share a single source sample, sequenced in a study of shared clonotypes between healthy human individuals. TCRdb keeps only in-frame clones here, not all; method: immunoSEQ multiplex PCR. Of 550,000 to 800,000 clones detected, approximately 79% appear once; the ten largest clones hold under 2%. Material: memory CD4+ T cells sorted from blood. This sample's subset: CD45RA-negative fraction. The receptors here all came from a woman in her 30s in good health.

The table lists this clone with a few counts. The chain uses TRBV29-1 and TRBJ1-2, with D possibly matching TRBD1 (5 bases). The germline gives CDR1 SQVTM, CDR2 ANQGSEA. This CDR3 spans 13 amino acids. V was clipped by 5 bases and J by 4 bases, with 14 bases between them. This chain's CDR3 is CSVSAQGFYGYTF. CDR3 bases: TGCAGCGTTTCTGCCCAGGGTTTCTATGGCTACACCTTC. The entire variable domain, with the rest obtained from reference TRBV29-1 and TRBJ1-2, is as follows: SAVISQKPSRDICQRGTSLTIQCQVDSQVTMMFWYRQQPGQSLTLIATANQGSEATYESGFVIDKFPISRPNLTFSTLTVSNMSPEDSSIYLCSVSAQGFYGYTFGSGTRLTVV.

The chain is built from TRBV7-9 and TRBJ1-4; TRBD1 matches 9 bases. In germline, CDR1 is SEHNR, CDR2 FQNEAQ (reference sequence). The CDR3 spans 14 residues. Losses at the gene ends were 5 bases for V and 7 bases for J; bases not matched to a gene: 5. In nucleotides, the CDR3 is TGTGCCAGCAGCCAACAGGGGGCCAGTGAAAAACTGTTTTTT. It yields the protein CASSQQGASEKLFF.

The sample holds one count of this clone. The chain links TRBV2 to TRBJ1-5; 9 nucleotides align to TRBD1. With 4 bases clipped from V and 4 bases from J, the junction kept 2 bases outside the gene matches. The CDR3 consists of 14 residues. The germline CDR1 and CDR2 sequences are SNHLY and FYNNEI. The CDR3 spells CASSGDRVNQPQHF. The DNA of the CDR3 is TGTGCCAGCAGTGGGGACAGGGTAAATCAGCCCCAGCATTTT.

CDR3 region: CASSDRTGGTYEQYF. Written as DNA, the CDR3 is TGCGCCAGCAGCGATAGGACAGGGGGGACCTACGAGCAGTACTTC. The chain carries TRBV5-1 and TRBJ2-7; 10 bases are a match to TRBD1. This CDR3 is 15 amino acids long. Germline CDR1 SGHRS, CDR2 YFSETQ. V was clipped by 4 bases and J by 2 bases; unmatched bases: 6.

This clone turned up a few times. The chain is built from TRBV28 and TRBJ2-7, with 8 nucleotides matching TRBD1. Trimming at V came to 8 bases and at J to 0 bases, leaving 15 bases not matched to a gene. CDR3 length: 17 amino acids. Germline CDR1 and CDR2: MDHEN and SYDVKM. The CDR3 loop is CASQGPGGQGYSYEQYF. The CDR3 DNA is TGTGCCAGCCAAGGCCCCGGCGGACAGGGCTACTCCTACGAGCAGTACTTC.

V and J are TRBV4-1 and TRBJ1-4; 8 nucleotides match TRBD1. V trimming: 6 bases; J trimming: 8 bases; junction bases outside the gene matches: 5. The CDR3 totals 13 residues. Germline V gene sequence: CDR1 MGHRA, CDR2 YSYEKL. CDR3 sequence (DNA): TGCGCCAGCAGGGACAGGGAAGGAGAAAAACTGTTTTTT. It specifies CASRDREGEKLFF.

V and J are TRBV7-8 and TRBJ1-4; 7 nucleotides align to TRBD1. The CDR3 extends over 15 amino acids. The germline CDR1 and CDR2 sequences are SGHVS and FQNEAQ. V lost 3 bases to trimming and J lost 6 bases; unmatched junction nucleotides: 7. For the CDR3, the DNA is TGTGCCAGCAGCTTCTACAGGGGCCGCTATGAAAAACTGTTTTTT. It encodes CASSFYRGRYEKLFF.

The gene calls are TRBV11-2 and TRBJ2-1; D tentatively fits TRBD1 or TRBD2 (5 bases each). The germline V and J ends were trimmed by 5 bases and 4 bases, with 15 bases remaining between them. From germline, CDR1 is SGHAT and CDR2 FQNNGV. The CDR3 has 15 residues. CDR3 sequence: CASSPSSGSYNEQFF. Written as DNA, the CDR3 is TGTGCCAGCAGCCCCTCGTCAGGGAGTTACAATGAGCAGTTCTTC.

The genes are TRBV11-2 and TRBJ1-3; D gene ambiguous. The CDR3 length is 17 residues. Trimming pared 2 bases from V and 3 bases from J, leaving 17 bases between. The V gene's germline CDR1 is SGHAT and CDR2 FQNNGV. CDR3 nucleotides: TGTGCCAGCAGCTTACTTGGCGGCCGGCTAGGTGGAAACACCATATATTTT. This gives the protein CASSLLGGRLGGNTIYF.